The 23 T cell receptor beta chains reported below all come from one sample, sequenced in a study of T cell repertoires in cytomegalovirus infection (dated by TCRdb to the late 2010s). Sequencing was carried out with an Illumina HiSeq 1500. The raw public data were reprocessed by TCRdb itself: fastp quality trimming at Q25, MiXCR clonotype calling, in-frame beta chains only. Records with the same CDR3 protein are collapsed into one entry carrying the most frequent genes and DNA. This sample holds 400,000 to 550,000 distinct CDR3 sequences; 11% were observed only once. Of the sample, 10% falls within the top ten clones. The sequenced material came from PBMCs. The receptor source for this set is a human donor in good health (CMV status not recorded). Some clones in this sample may be carry-over from other donors' samples.

This clonotype was picked up a small number of times. The chain carries TRBV5-4 and TRBJ2-7; either TRBD1 or TRBD2 may fit D (8 bases each). The CDR3 length is 20 residues. The V and J ends lost 3 bases and 6 bases respectively, with 34 bases between them. Germline CDR1 is SGHNT and CDR2 is YYREEE (reference sequence). The CDR3 DNA reads as TGTGCCAGCAGCTCCTACACTTGGACAGGGAGGGGGACTAGTAAAGGCGAGCAGTACTTC. The encoded protein is CASSSYTWTGRGTSKGEQYF.

This clonotype has at least ten counts. The chain has TRBV6-5 and TRBJ1-1, with D possibly matching TRBD1 (5 bases). Between the trimmed V and J ends, which lost 4 bases and 8 bases, there was a span of 17 bases. Germline CDR1 is MNHEY and CDR2 is SVGAGI. The CDR3 loop spans 14 amino acids. The CDR3 loop is CASSSPGGIMEAFF. The DNA of the CDR3 is TGTGCCAGCAGTTCGCCCGGGGGGATTATGGAAGCTTTCTTT.

This clonotype was found many times. The chain uses TRBV14 and TRBJ2-1, with 13 bases lining up with TRBD2. The CDR3 has 19 amino acids. The V segment lost 1 base and the J segment 0 bases; nucleotides outside the gene matches: 6. Per germline, CDR1 SGHDN and CDR2 FVKESK. The CDR3 region has the DNA TGTGCCAGCAGCCAAGGACTAGCGGGAGGTCCCGGCTCCTACAATGAGCAGTTCTTC. Translated, it gives CASSQGLAGGPGSYNEQFF. The whole variable domain, filled in from reference TRBV14 and TRBJ2-1, reads EAGVTQFPSHSVIEKGQTVTLRCDPISGHDNLYWYRRVMGKEIKFLLHFVKESKQDESGMPNNRFLAERTGGTYSTLKVQPAELEDSGVYFCASSQGLAGGPGSYNEQFFGPGTRLTVL.

The table lists this clonotype with many counts. The chain employs TRBV2 and TRBJ1-6; a possible D gene is TRBD1 (5 bases). Germline values: CDR1 SNHLY, CDR2 FYNNEI. The CDR3 sequence is 15 residues long. The V gene lost 6 bases and the J gene lost 3 bases, with 12 bases spanning the gap. The CDR3 coding sequence is TGTGCCAGCAGGGGCAGGCAGGGCTATAATTCACCCCTCCACTTT. It codes for CASRGRQGYNSPLHF.

This clonotype was detected ten times or more. DNA of the CDR3: TGTGCCAGTAGTAAACAGGGGGCCACGACCACTGAAGCTTTCTTT. Translated, it gives CASSKQGATTTEAFF. The chain links TRBV19 to TRBJ1-1, with TRBD1 matching 9 bases. The V gene's germline CDR1 is LNHDA and CDR2 SQIVND (reference sequence). The CDR3 runs to 15 residues. Unmatched junction bases numbered 7, after V lost 4 bases and J lost 4 bases.

In nucleotides, the CDR3 is TGTGCCAGCAAGCGACAGGGCTTCTCCTACGAGCAGTACTTC. Translating it yields CASKRQGFSYEQYF. This chain uses TRBV13 with TRBJ2-7, with 7 bases fitting TRBD1. J lost 0 bases, V lost 7 bases, and 6 bases had no gene match. The germline CDR1 and CDR2 sequences are PRHDT and FYEKMQ (reference sequence). CDR3 size: 14 residues.

This clonotype was counted many times. J is TRBJ2-7 and V is TRBV6-6; 7 bases are shared with TRBD1. Germline V gene sequence: CDR1 MNHNY, CDR2 SVGAGI (reference sequence). This CDR3 region has 15 residues. Trimming removed 2 bases from V and 3 bases from J; junction bases left unmatched: 7. The CDR3 DNA is TGTGCCAGCAGTTACCGAGGGGACAGTTACTACGAGCAGTACTTC. Translated, it gives CASSYRGDSYYEQYF.

The rearrangement links TRBV19 to TRBJ2-1; 11 bases align to TRBD2. Germline V gene lookup returns CDR1 LNHDA and CDR2 SQIVND (reference sequence). This CDR3 contains 18 residues. V was pared by 6 bases and J by 10 bases, with 20 bases of the junction left unmatched. The CDR3 is CASSHTGTSGGVMVEQFF. The DNA of the CDR3 is TGTGCCAGTAGCCACACTGGGACTAGCGGAGGGGTTATGGTGGAGCAGTTCTTC. Full variable domain (outside the CDR3, taken from reference TRBV19 and TRBJ2-1): DGGITQSPKYLFRKEGQNVTLSCEQNLNHDAMYWYRQDPGQGLRLIYYSQIVNDFQKGDIAEGYSVSREKKESFPLTVTSAQKNPTAFYLCASSHTGTSGGVMVEQFFGPGTRLTVL.

This clonotype occurred many times. The gene calls are TRBV12-3 or TRBV12-4 and TRBJ2-3; unclear D gene. Deletions cut 4 bases from V and 1 base from J, with 12 bases between. The CDR3 is 15 residues long. CDR3 loop: CASSSTAAGTDTQYF. In DNA form, the CDR3 reads TGTGCCAGCAGTTCCACTGCGGCAGGCACAGATACGCAGTATTTT.

Regarding this clonotype: A much more abundant neighbour one base away suggests this may be a read error. V gene TRBV20-1 combines with J gene TRBJ1-2; 9 bases fit TRBD1. The CDR3 is 16 residues long. The germline CDR1 and CDR2 sequences are DFQATT and SNEGSKA (reference sequence). The CDR3 loop reads CSARGDRGEANYGCTF. The CDR3 DNA reads as TGCAGTGCTAGGGGTGACAGGGGGGAAGCTAACTATGGCTGCACCTTC.

The sample holds many counts of this clonotype. The J gene is TRBJ2-5, the V gene TRBV2; weak D call: TRBD1 (5 bases). Trimming stripped 6 bases from V and 7 bases from J, with 18 bases between. Germline CDR1 SNHLY, CDR2 FYNNEI. CDR3 size: 14 residues. In DNA form, the CDR3 reads TGTGCCAGCAGGGCTGGACACTCGAAGGTGACCCAGTACTTC. This sequence encodes CASRAGHSKVTQYF.

The chain has TRBV30 and TRBJ2-1; 9 bases match TRBD2. V dropped 3 bases and J dropped 5; count of bases not matched to a gene: 11. CDR3 length equals 16 residues. Germline CDR1 GTSNPN, CDR2 SVGIG (reference sequence). CDR3 region: CAWSPPGLAPHNEQFF. The CDR3 DNA is TGTGCCTGGAGCCCACCGGGACTAGCCCCCCACAATGAGCAGTTCTTC.

This chain uses TRBV7-9 with TRBJ2-2; TRBD1 is a possible D gene (6 bases). Trimming removed 5 bases from V and 7 bases from J, with 14 bases in between. The CDR3 sequence is 14 residues long. CDR1 is SEHNR and CDR2 is FQNEAQ in the germline V gene (reference sequence). The chain's CDR3 is CASSLDRQYGELFF. CDR3 nucleotides: TGTGCCAGCAGCCTCGACAGGCAGTACGGGGAGCTGTTTTTT.

J is TRBJ1-2 and V is TRBV12-3 or TRBV12-4, with D perhaps TRBD1 (6 bases). The CDR3 runs to 13 residues. With 5 bases removed from V and 7 bases from J, the gap between germline ends came to 14 bases. CDR3 DNA sequence: TGTGCCAGCAGTCCCGCGACAGGAGCTGGCTACACCTTC. This sequence encodes CASSPATGAGYTF.

The rearrangement links TRBV3-1 to TRBJ1-5, with D possibly being TRBD1 (5 bases). The CDR3 consists of 15 residues. The V end lost 4 bases, the J end lost 0 bases, and 10 bases lay between the germline ends. The germline gives CDR1 LGHDT, CDR2 YNNKEL (reference sequence). This CDR3 reads CASSPRTHSNQPQHF. CDR3 in DNA: TGTGCCAGCAGCCCGCGGACACATAGCAATCAGCCCCAGCATTTT.

J is TRBJ1-1 and V is TRBV12-5, with TRBD1 identical over 8 bases. The CDR3 totals 18 residues. The germline V gene has CDR1 LGHNT and CDR2 FRNRAP. V shed 0 bases and J 0 bases; nucleotides not matched to a gene: 9. The CDR3 is CASGLVRAGDRLNTEAFF. The CDR3 DNA sequence: TGTGCTAGTGGTTTGGTTAGGGCAGGGGACAGGTTGAACACTGAAGCTTTCTTT.

J is TRBJ2-2 and V is TRBV9; tentatively, D is TRBD1 (6 bases). The CDR3 covers 16 residues. Germline values: CDR1 SGDLS, CDR2 YYNGEE. V was shortened by 4 bases and J by 1 base, with 14 bases between the two germline ends. In DNA form, the CDR3 reads TGTGCCAGCAGCCTCACAGGGTCTGGGAACACCGGGGAGCTGTTTTTT. Amino acid sequence: CASSLTGSGNTGELFF.

The sample holds a few counts of this clonotype. This sequence joins TRBV14 and TRBJ2-7; tentatively, D is TRBD1 (5 bases). Trimming stripped 3 bases from V and 2 bases from J, with 11 bases between. Germline V CDR1 and CDR2: SGHDN, FVKESK. This CDR3 spans 14 amino acids. The CDR3 protein is CASSHRVFAYEQYF. CDR3 nucleotide sequence: TGTGCCAGCAGCCACAGGGTATTTGCCTACGAGCAGTACTTC.

In its sample, this clonotype was seen many times. The chain is built from TRBV29-1 and TRBJ2-1; D not resolved. Germline-derived CDR1 and CDR2 are SQVTM and ANQGSEA. Trimming shortened V by 7 bases and J by 6 bases, and 19 bases separated the two germline ends. This CDR3 has 14 amino acids. The CDR3, as DNA: TGCAGCGCCCCCACGAGTCTGAACTTCAATGAGCAGTTCTTC. Protein sequence: CSAPTSLNFNEQFF.

This clonotype was seen ten or more times. The V call is TRBV24-1, the J call TRBJ2-5, with D unclear. In germline, CDR1 is KGHDR, CDR2 SFDVKD. V was pared by 3 bases and J by 5 bases, with 12 bases between. The CDR3 length is 14 residues. Here the CDR3 DNA reads TGTGCCACCAGTGATCCCCGGGCCCCGGAGACCCAGTACTTC. As protein: CATSDPRAPETQYF.

This clonotype was seen a few times. The chain is built from TRBV20-1 and TRBJ2-7, with D tentatively TRBD2 (5 bases). CDR3 length: 14 residues. V lost 1 base and J 1 base, leaving 11 bases between the germline ends. CDR1 is DFQATT, CDR2 SNEGSKA, per germline (reference sequence). CDR3 protein: CSARVASRSYEQYF. CDR3 DNA sequence: TGCAGTGCTAGAGTGGCTAGCCGGTCCTACGAGCAGTACTTC.

The V call is TRBV29-1, the J call TRBJ2-1; TRBD2 matches 10 bases. This CDR3 contains 13 residues. CDR1 is SQVTM and CDR2 is ANQGSEA in the germline V gene. Trimming at V came to 8 bases and at J to 4 bases, leaving 5 bases not matched to a gene. CDR3 sequence reads: CSTGLASYNEQFF. The CDR3 nucleotides are TGCAGCACGGGACTAGCGTCATACAATGAGCAGTTCTTC.

This clonotype was detected ten times or more. The chain links TRBV12-5 to TRBJ2-3; D remains unclear. Germline CDR1 LGHNT, CDR2 FRNRAP. V lost 3 bases to trimming and J lost 4 bases, with 8 bases between them. The CDR3 covers 13 residues. This CDR3 is CASGFALADTQYF. CDR3 coding DNA: TGTGCTAGTGGTTTTGCCCTAGCAGATACGCAGTATTTT.